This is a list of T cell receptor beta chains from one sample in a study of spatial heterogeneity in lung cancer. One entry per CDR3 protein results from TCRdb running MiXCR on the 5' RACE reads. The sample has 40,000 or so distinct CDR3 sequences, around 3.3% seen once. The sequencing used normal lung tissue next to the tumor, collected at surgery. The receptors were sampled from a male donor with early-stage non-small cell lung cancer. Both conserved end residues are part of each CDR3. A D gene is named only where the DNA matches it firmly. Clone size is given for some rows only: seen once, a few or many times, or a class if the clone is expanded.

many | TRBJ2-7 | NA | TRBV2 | CASSERRYEQYF | TGTGCCAGCAGTGAAAGGAGGTACGAGCAGTACTTC
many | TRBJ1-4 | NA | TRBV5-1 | CASSVGVGEKLFF | TGCGCCAGCAGTGTGGGAGTAGGCGAAAAACTGTTTTTT
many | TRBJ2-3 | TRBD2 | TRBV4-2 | CASSQDKVGGNTDTQYF | TGTGCCAGCAGCCAAGATAAGGTGGGGGGGAACACAGATACGCAGTATTTT
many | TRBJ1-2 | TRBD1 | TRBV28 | CASSFAGQGLYGYTF | TGTGCCAGCAGTTTTGCGGGACAGGGGCTCTATGGCTACACCTTC
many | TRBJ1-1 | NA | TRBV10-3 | CAISERDEAFF | TGTGCCATCAGTGAACGAGATGAAGCTTTCTTT
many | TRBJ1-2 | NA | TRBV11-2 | CASSLLVGYTF | TGTGCCAGCAGCTTATTGGTGGGCTACACCTTC
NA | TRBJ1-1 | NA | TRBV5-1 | CASSSQTGTEAFF | TGCGCCAGCAGCTCCCAAACGGGCACTGAAGCTTTCTTT
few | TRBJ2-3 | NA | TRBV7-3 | CASSQGRGTDTQYF | TGTGCCAGCAGCCAGGGGCGGGGCACAGATACGCAGTATTTT
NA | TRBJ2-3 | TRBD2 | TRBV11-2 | CASSLVRGGGTDTQYF | TGTGCCAGCAGCTTAGTTCGGGGGGGAGGCACAGATACGCAGTATTTT
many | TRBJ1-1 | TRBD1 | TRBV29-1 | CSVGGTGSNTEAFF | TGCAGCGTTGGGGGGACAGGGTCGAACACTGAAGCTTTCTTT
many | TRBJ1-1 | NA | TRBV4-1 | CASSQEVGGAFF | TGCGCCAGCAGCCAAGAGGTAGGGGGAGCTTTCTTT
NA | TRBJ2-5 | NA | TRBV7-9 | CASRDLRRSKETQYF | TGTGCCAGCAGAGACCTTAGACGGAGTAAAGAGACCCAGTACTTC
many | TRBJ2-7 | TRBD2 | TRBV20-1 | CSAPRAGGPHEQYF | TGCAGTGCTCCTCGAGCGGGAGGGCCCCACGAGCAGTACTTC
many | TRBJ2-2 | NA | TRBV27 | CASSLYQGLDETGELFF | TGTGCCAGCAGTTTATACCAGGGGCTCGATGAGACCGGGGAGCTGTTTTTT
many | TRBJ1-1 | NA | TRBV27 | CASRIGDLNTEAFF | TGTGCCAGCAGGATAGGGGATTTGAACACTGAAGCTTTCTTT
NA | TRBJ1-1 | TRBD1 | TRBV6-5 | CASRGTGGRTEAFF | TGTGCCAGCAGGGGGACAGGAGGAAGGACTGAAGCTTTCTTT
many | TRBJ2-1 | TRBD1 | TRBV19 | CATGQGRYYEQFF | TGTGCCACGGGACAGGGGCGTTATTATGAGCAGTTCTTC
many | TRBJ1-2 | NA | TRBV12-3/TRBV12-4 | CASSPRTWGYTF | TGTGCCAGCAGTCCCAGGACCTGGGGCTACACCTTC
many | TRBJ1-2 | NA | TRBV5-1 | CASSLAVGASDGYTF | TGCGCCAGCAGCTTGGCCGTGGGCGCGTCGGATGGCTACACCTTC
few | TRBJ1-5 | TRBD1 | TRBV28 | CASSYTRGGQHF | TGTGCCAGCAGTTACACCAGGGGGGGCCAGCATTTT
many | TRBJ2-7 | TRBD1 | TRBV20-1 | CSAREPGGYNYEQYF | TGCAGTGCTAGAGAACCAGGGGGCTACAACTACGAGCAGTACTTC
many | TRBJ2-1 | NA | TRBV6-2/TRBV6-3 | CASSYTGNNEQFF | TGTGCCAGCAGTTACACCGGGAACAATGAGCAGTTCTTC
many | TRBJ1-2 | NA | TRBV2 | CASSPLVGRFGYTF | TGTGCCAGCAGTCCGTTGGTTGGCCGGTTTGGCTACACCTTC
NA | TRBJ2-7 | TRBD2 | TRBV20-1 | CSARVGLAGEQYF | TGCAGTGCTAGAGTGGGACTAGCGGGCGAGCAGTACTTC
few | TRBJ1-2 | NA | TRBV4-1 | CASSQPPLGLWDGYTF | TGCGCCAGCAGCCAGCCCCCCCTGGGGTTGTGGGATGGCTACACCTTC
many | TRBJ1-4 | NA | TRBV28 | CASSPAFGTNEKLFF | TGTGCCAGCAGTCCCGCTTTTGGGACTAATGAAAAACTGTTTTTT
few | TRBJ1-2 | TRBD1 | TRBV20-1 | CSAKQGAFDYGYTF | TGCAGTGCGAAGCAGGGGGCATTCGACTATGGCTACACCTTC
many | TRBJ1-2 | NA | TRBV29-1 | CSVEDLYVGYGYTF | TGCAGCGTTGAAGATCTTTACGTGGGATATGGCTACACCTTC
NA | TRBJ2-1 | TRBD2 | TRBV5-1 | CASSLAPSGGGNSEQFF | TGCGCCAGCAGCTTGGCCCCTAGCGGGGGTGGTAATAGTGAGCAGTTCTTC
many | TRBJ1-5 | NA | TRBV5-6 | CASSLNFRGESNQPQHF | TGTGCCAGCAGCTTGAACTTTCGGGGAGAGAGCAATCAGCCCCAGCATTTT
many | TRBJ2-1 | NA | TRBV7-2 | CASSLGRQNEQFF | TGTGCCAGCAGCTTGGGCAGGCAGAATGAGCAGTTCTTC
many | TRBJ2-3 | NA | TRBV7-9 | CASSPRGSTDTQYF | TGTGCCAGCAGCCCAAGGGGGAGCACAGATACGCAGTATTTT
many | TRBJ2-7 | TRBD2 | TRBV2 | CASLWSSGTSYEQYF | TGTGCCAGCTTGTGGTCTAGCGGAACCTCCTACGAGCAGTACTTC
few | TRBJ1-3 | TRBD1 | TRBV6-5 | CASRLGQADTIYF | TGTGCCAGCAGGCTGGGACAGGCGGACACCATATATTTT
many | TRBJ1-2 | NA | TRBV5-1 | CASSLEPGAHYGYTF | TGCGCCAGCAGCTTGGAACCAGGGGCGCACTATGGCTACACCTTC
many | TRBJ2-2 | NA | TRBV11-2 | CASSLSLSGELFF | TGTGCCAGCAGCTTAAGTCTATCCGGGGAGCTGTTTTTT
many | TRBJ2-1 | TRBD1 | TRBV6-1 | CASSEMTGGNEQFF | TGTGCCAGCAGTGAAATGACAGGGGGCAATGAGCAGTTCTTC
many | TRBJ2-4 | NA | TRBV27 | CASSLSGINIQYF | TGTGCCAGCAGTTTGTCGGGAATAAACATTCAGTACTTC
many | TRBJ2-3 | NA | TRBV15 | CATSRRQVTDTQYF | TGTGCCACCAGCAGAAGACAGGTCACAGATACGCAGTATTTT